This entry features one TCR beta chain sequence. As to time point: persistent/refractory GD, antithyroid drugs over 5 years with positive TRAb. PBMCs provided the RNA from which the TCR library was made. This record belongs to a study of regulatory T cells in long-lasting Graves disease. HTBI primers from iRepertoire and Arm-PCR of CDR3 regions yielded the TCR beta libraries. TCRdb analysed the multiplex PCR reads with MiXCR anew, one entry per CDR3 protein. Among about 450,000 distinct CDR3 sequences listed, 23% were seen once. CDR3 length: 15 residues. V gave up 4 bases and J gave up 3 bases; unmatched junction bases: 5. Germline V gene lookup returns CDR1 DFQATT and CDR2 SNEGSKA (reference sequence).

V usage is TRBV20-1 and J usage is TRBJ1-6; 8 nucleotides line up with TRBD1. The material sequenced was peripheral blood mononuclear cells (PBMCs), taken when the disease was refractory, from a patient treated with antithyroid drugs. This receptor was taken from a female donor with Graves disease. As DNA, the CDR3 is TGCAGTGCTATAGGACAGGGCGGCTATAATTCACCCCTCCACTTT. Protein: CSAIGQGGYNSPLHF.